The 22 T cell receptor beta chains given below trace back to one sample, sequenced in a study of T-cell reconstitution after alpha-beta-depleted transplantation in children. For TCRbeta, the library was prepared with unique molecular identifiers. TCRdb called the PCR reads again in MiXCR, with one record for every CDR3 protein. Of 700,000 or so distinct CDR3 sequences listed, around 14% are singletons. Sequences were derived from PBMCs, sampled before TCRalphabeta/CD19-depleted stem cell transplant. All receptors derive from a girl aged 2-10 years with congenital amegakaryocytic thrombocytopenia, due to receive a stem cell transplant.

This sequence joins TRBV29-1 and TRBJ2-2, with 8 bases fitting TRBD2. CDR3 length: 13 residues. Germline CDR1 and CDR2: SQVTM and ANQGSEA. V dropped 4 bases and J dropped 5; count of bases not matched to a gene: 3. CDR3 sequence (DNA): TGCAGCGTTGCCGGGAGGGAGACCGGGGAGCTGTTTTTT. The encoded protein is CSVAGRETGELFF.

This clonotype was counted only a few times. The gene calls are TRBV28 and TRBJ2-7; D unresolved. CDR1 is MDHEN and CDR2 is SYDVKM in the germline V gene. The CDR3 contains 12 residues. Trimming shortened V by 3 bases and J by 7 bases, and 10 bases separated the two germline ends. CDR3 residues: CASSFSAEEQYF. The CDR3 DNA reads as TGTGCCAGCAGTTTTTCTGCGGAGGAGCAGTACTTC.

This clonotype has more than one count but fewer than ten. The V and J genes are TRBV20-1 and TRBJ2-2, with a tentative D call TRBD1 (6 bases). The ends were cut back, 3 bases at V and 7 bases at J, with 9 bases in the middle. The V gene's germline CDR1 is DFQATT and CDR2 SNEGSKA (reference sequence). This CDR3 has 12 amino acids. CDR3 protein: CSASGGHGELFF. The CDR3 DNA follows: TGCAGTGCTAGTGGGGGCCACGGGGAGCTGTTTTTT.

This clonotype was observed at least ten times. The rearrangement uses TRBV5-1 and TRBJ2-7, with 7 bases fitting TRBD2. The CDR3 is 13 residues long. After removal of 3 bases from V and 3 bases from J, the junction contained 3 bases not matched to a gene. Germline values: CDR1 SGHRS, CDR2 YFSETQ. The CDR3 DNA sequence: TGCGCCAGCAGCTCTAGCGGAAACTACGAGCAGTACTTC. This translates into CASSSSGNYEQYF.

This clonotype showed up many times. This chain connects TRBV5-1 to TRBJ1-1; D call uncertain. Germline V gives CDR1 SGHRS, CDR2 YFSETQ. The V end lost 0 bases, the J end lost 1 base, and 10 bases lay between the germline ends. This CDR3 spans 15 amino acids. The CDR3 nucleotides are TGCGCCAGCAGCTTGGTTTCGCCGGAGAACACTGAAGCTTTCTTT. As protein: CASSLVSPENTEAFF.

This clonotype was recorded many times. The CDR3 DNA is TGCGCCAGCAGCTTGGAAGGGACGGATTATCAGCCCCAGCATTTT. It codes for CASSLEGTDYQPQHF. The rearrangement joins TRBV5-1 to TRBJ1-5; D is perhaps TRBD1 (5 bases). Per the germline V gene, CDR1 is SGHRS and CDR2 is YFSETQ. This CDR3 region has 15 residues. The V gene lost 0 bases and the J gene lost 5 bases, with 12 bases spanning the gap. The whole variable domain, remainder taken from reference TRBV5-1 and TRBJ1-5, is KAGVTQTPRYLIKTRGQQVTLSCSPISGHRSVSWYQQTPGQGLQFLFEYFSETQRNKGNFPGRFSGRQFSNSRSEMNVSTLELGDSALYLCASSLEGTDYQPQHFGDGTRLSIL.

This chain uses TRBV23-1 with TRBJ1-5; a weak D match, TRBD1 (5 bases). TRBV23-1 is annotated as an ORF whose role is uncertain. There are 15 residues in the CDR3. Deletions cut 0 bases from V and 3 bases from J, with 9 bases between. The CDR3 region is CASSQSNGHNQPQHF. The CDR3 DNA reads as TGCGCCAGCAGTCAATCCAACGGACACAATCAGCCCCAGCATTTT.

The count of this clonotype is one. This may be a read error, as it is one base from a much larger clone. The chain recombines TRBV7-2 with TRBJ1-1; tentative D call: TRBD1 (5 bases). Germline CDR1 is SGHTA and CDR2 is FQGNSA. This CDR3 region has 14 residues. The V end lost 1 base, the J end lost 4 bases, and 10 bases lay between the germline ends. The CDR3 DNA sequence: TGTGCCAGCAGCTTAGTGCCAGGGAGCACTGAAGCTTTCTTT. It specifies CASSLVPGSTEAFF. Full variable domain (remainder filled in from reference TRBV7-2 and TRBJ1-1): GAGVSQSPSNKVTEKGKDVELRCDPISGHTALYWYRQSLGQGLEFLIYFQGNSAPDKSGLPSDRFSAERTGGSVSTLTIQRTQQEDSAVYLCASSLVPGSTEAFFGQGTRLTVV.

CDR3 residues: CATKGGAYNEQFF. CDR3 sequence (DNA): TGTGCCACTAAGGGGGGAGCTTACAATGAGCAGTTCTTC. V gene TRBV6-2 or TRBV6-3 combines with J gene TRBJ2-1; D assignment may be TRBD1 or TRBD2 (6 bases each). The CDR3 is 13 residues long. CDR1 and CDR2 from the germline V gene are MNHEY and SVGEGT. The germline V and J ends were trimmed by 10 bases and 4 bases, with 14 bases remaining between them.

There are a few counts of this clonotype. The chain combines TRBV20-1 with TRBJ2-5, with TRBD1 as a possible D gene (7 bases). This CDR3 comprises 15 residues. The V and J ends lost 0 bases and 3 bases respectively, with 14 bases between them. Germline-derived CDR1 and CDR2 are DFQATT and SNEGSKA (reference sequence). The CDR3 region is CSARDRGTAEETQYF. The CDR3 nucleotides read TGCAGTGCTAGAGATCGCGGGACAGCAGAAGAGACCCAGTACTTC.

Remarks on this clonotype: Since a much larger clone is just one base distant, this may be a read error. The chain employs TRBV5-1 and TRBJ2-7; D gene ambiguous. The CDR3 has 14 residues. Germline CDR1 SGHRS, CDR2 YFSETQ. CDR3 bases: TGCGCCAGCAGCTTTGACGGATTCAACTACGAGCTGTACTTC. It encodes CASSFDGFNYELYF.

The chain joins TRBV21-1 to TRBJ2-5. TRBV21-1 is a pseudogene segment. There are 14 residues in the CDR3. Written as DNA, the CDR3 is TGTGCCAGCAGCACCCATCGGGGCCAAGAGACCCAGTACTTC. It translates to CASSTHRGQETQYF.

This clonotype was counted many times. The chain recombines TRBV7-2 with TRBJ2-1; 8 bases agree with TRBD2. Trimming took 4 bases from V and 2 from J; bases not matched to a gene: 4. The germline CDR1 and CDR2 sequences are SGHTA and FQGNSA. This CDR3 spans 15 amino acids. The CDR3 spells CASSSQRETYNEQFF. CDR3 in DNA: TGTGCCAGCAGCTCCCAGCGGGAGACCTACAATGAGCAGTTCTTC.

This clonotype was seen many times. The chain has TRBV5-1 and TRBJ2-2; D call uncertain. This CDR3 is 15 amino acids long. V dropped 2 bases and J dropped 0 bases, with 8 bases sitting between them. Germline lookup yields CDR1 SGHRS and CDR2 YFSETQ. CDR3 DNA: TGCGCCAGCAGCTTTTCGCGGTCGAACACCGGGGAGCTGTTTTTT. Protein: CASSFSRSNTGELFF.

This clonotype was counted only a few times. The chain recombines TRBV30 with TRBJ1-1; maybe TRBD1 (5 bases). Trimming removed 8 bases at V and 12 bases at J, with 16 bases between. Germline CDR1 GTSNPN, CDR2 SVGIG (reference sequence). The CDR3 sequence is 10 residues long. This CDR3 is CAGDRFEPFF. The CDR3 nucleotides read TGTGCCGGCGACAGATTCGAACCTTTCTTT.

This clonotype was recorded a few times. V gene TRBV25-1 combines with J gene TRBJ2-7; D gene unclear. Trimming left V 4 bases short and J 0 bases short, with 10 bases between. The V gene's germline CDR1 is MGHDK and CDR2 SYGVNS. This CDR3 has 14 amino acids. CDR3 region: CASSVFRTSYEQYF. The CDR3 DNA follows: TGTGCCAGCAGTGTCTTCCGGACCTCCTACGAGCAGTACTTC.

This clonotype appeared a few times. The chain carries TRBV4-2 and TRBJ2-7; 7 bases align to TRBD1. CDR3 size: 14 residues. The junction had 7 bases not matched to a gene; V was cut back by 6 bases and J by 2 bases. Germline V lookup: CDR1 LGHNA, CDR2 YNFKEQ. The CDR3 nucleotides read TGTGCCAGCAGAGGGGACAGTCCTACCTACGAGCAGTACTTC. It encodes CASRGDSPTYEQYF.

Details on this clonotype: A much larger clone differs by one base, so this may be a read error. The CDR3 DNA follows: TGTGCCAGCAGCCAGAGGGCTAGCGGGAGGGAATACGAGCCGTACTTC. Translated: CASSQRASGREYEPYF. The chain employs TRBV11-2 and TRBJ2-7; 12 bases line up with TRBD2. CDR1 SGHAT and CDR2 FQNNGV come from the germline V gene. This CDR3 comprises 16 residues.

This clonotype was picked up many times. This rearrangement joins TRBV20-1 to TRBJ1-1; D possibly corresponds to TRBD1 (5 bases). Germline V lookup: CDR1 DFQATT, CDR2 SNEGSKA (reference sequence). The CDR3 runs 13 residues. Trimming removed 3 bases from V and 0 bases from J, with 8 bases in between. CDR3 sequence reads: CSARGTVNTEAFF. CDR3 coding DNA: TGCAGTGCTAGGGGGACGGTGAACACTGAAGCTTTCTTT.

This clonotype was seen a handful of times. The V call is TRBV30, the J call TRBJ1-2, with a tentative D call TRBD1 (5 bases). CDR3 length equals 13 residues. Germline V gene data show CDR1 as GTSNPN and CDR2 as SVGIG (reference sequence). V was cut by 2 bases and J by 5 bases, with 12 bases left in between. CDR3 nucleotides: TGTGCCTGGAGTCGGGGCCGAGCGTATGGCTACACCTTC. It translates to CAWSRGRAYGYTF.

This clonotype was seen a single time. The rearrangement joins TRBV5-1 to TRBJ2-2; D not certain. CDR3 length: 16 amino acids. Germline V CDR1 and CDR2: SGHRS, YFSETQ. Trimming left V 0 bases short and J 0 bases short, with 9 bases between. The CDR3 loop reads CASSLAYLTNTGELFF. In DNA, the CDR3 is TGCGCCAGCAGCTTGGCCTACCTAACGAACACCGGGGAGCTGTTTTTT.

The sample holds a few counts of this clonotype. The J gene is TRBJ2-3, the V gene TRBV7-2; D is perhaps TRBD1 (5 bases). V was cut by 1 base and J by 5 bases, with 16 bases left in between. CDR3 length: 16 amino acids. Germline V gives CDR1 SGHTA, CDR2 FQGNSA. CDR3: CASSLGYSLGRDTQYF. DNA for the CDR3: TGTGCCAGCAGCTTAGGATACTCACTGGGGCGAGATACGCAGTATTTT.